These 31 T cell receptor beta chains share one sample of origin, sequenced in a study of metastatic and nonmetastatic thyroid tumors. TCRdb ran MiXCR on the PCR reads. Among under 20,000 clones listed, about 25% were seen once. Patients underwent thyroid surgery, and none had received any treatment before it. Sequencing was performed on blood. These receptors were obtained from a male donor with papillary thyroid cancer or a benign thyroid nodule (not recorded which). Some clones in this sample may be carry-over from other donors' samples.

This clone has more than one count but fewer than ten. The chain has TRBV5-1 and TRBJ1-4; D possibly corresponds to TRBD1 (6 bases). The CDR3 extends over 16 amino acids. Germline values: CDR1 SGHRS, CDR2 YFSETQ. With 0 bases removed from V and 7 bases from J, the gap between germline ends came to 16 bases. CDR3 sequence: CASSLAGGAPGEKLFF. In DNA form, the CDR3 reads TGCGCCAGCAGCTTGGCGGGGGGGGCCCCAGGTGAAAAACTGTTTTTT.

This clone is medium-sized within its sample. This chain joins TRBV20-1 and TRBJ1-2, with a weak D call TRBD1 (5 bases). The CDR3 extends over 12 amino acids. Trimming removed 6 bases at V and 4 bases at J, with 12 bases between. Germline V gives CDR1 DFQATT, CDR2 SNEGSKA (reference sequence). For the CDR3, the DNA is TGCAGTGCGGGCAGGGCAAGCTATGGCTACACCTTC. Residues: CSAGRASYGYTF.

The rearrangement links TRBV19 to TRBJ2-2; no definite D call. Per germline, CDR1 LNHDA and CDR2 SQIVND (reference sequence). CDR3 size: 13 residues. V shed 5 bases and J shed 7 bases, with 11 bases lying between them. CDR3 loop: CASSVREDGELFF. CDR3 DNA: TGTGCCAGTAGTGTCCGAGAGGACGGGGAGCTGTTTTTT.

This clone was seen repeatedly, ten times or more. V gene TRBV7-3 combines with J gene TRBJ1-6, with D perhaps matching TRBD1 (5 bases). This CDR3 spans 22 amino acids. V was trimmed by 1 base and J by 0 bases, leaving 25 bases between them. The germline V gene encodes CDR1 SGHTA and CDR2 FQGTGA. The CDR3 loop is CASSLKLLSQGSISSYNSPLHF. In nucleotides, the CDR3 is TGTGCCAGCAGCTTAAAGCTTCTAAGCCAGGGCAGTATCAGCTCCTATAATTCACCCCTCCACTTT.

This clone is medium-sized by share. The rearrangement joins TRBV6-1 to TRBJ2-2, with D perhaps matching TRBD2 (5 bases). V was pared by 6 bases and J by 7 bases, with 9 bases between. Germline CDR1 reads MNHNS; CDR2 reads SASEGT. The CDR3 is 12 residues long. DNA for the CDR3: TGTGCCAGCAGCGAGGGTAACGGGGAGCTGTTTTTT. Residues: CASSEGNGELFF.

The chain joins TRBV5-1 to TRBJ2-7; D remains unclear. Trimming removed 0 bases from V and 3 bases from J, with 10 bases in between. The germline V gene has CDR1 SGHRS and CDR2 YFSETQ. CDR3 size: 14 residues. The CDR3 loop is CASSLGSTIYEQYF. Here the CDR3 DNA reads TGCGCCAGCAGCTTGGGCTCTACAATCTACGAGCAGTACTTC.

J is TRBJ2-3 and V is TRBV19; D gene ambiguous. V was trimmed by 3 bases and J by 2 bases, leaving 6 bases between them. The CDR3 has 13 residues. Germline V CDR1 and CDR2: LNHDA, SQIVND (reference sequence). The CDR3 loop reads CASSIGDTDTQYF. The CDR3 region has the DNA TGTGCCAGTAGTATTGGGGACACAGATACGCAGTATTTT.

The chain combines TRBV6-1 with TRBJ1-6; 8 positions agree with TRBD1. Germline lookup yields CDR1 MNHNS and CDR2 SASEGT. The CDR3 consists of 15 residues. V was pared by 6 bases and J by 6 bases, with 7 bases of the junction left unmatched. This chain's CDR3 is CASSSTGDPNSPLHF. DNA of the CDR3: TGTGCCAGCAGCTCGACAGGGGACCCTAATTCACCCCTCCACTTT.

This clone was observed a few times. Within the sample, other DNA sequences also encode this same CDR3. The rearrangement joins TRBV6-1 to TRBJ2-7; D could derive from TRBD1 or TRBD2 (6 bases each). CDR1 and CDR2 from the germline V gene are MNHNS and SASEGT. The CDR3 runs to 13 residues. V shed 7 bases and J shed 7 bases, with 17 bases lying between them. The CDR3 sequence: CASKGGSGYEQYF. DNA of the CDR3: TGTGCCAGCAAGGGGGGATCGGGTTATGAGCAGTACTTC.

This chain links TRBV20-1 with TRBJ2-3; D perhaps matches TRBD1 (6 bases). This CDR3 is built from 15 residues. Trimming shortened V by 6 bases and J by 5 bases, and 21 bases separated the two germline ends. Germline loops: CDR1 DFQATT, CDR2 SNEGSKA (reference sequence). The CDR3 reads CSAAGAPLIGDTQYF. CDR3 nucleotides: TGCAGTGCCGCAGGGGCGCCCCTGATCGGAGATACGCAGTATTTT.

This clone is medium-sized. V gene TRBV10-3 combines with J gene TRBJ1-6; 7 bases match TRBD1. The CDR3 loop spans 15 amino acids. J was trimmed by 10 bases and V by 6 bases; bases with no gene match: 12. Germline assignment: CDR1 ENHRY and CDR2 SYGVKD. The CDR3 coding sequence is TGTGCCATCAGCTCCAGGGGGGATACAGTATCACCCCTCCACTTT. Protein product: CAISSRGDTVSPLHF.

The V call is TRBV4-1, the J call TRBJ2-7, with 9 bases lining up with TRBD2. V lost 6 bases to trimming and J lost 0 bases; unmatched junction nucleotides: 6. The CDR3 runs to 15 residues. CDR1 and CDR2 (germline): MGHRA, YSYEKL. The CDR3 here is CASRLAGLASYEQYF. CDR3 DNA sequence: TGCGCCAGCAGGCTCGCGGGACTAGCCTCCTACGAGCAGTACTTC.

The chain combines TRBV28 with TRBJ1-2; TRBD1 agrees at 10 bases. Trimming took 5 bases from V and 4 from J; bases not matched to a gene: 10. The CDR3 runs to 16 residues. Germline CDR1 reads MDHEN; CDR2 reads SYDVKM. DNA for the CDR3: TGTGCCAGCAGTGCTTTCGGACAGGGGGTTCCCTATGGCTACACCTTC. Residues: CASSAFGQGVPYGYTF.

The chain links TRBV6-1 to TRBJ1-6; 8 bases match TRBD1. This CDR3 has 14 residues. CDR1 and CDR2 (germline): MNHNS, SASEGT. With 6 bases clipped from V and 8 bases from J, the junction kept 6 bases outside the gene matches. CDR3 DNA: TGTGCCAGCAGGGTGACAGGGGACCATTCACCCCTCCACTTT. It translates to CASRVTGDHSPLHF.

This clone was recorded many times. Distinct nucleotide sequences in the sample also encode this CDR3. V and J are TRBV7-9 and TRBJ2-5; D is possibly TRBD1 (6 bases). Germline loops: CDR1 SEHNR, CDR2 FQNEAQ (reference sequence). V dropped 6 bases and J dropped 0 bases, with 14 bases sitting between them. The CDR3 covers 15 residues. The CDR3 sequence is CASSTGQPYQETQYF. In DNA, the CDR3 is TGTGCCAGCAGTACAGGACAGCCGTACCAAGAGACCCAGTACTTC.

The chain recombines TRBV7-8 with TRBJ1-1; TRBD1 matches at 12 bases. Germline CDR1 reads SGHVS; CDR2 reads FQNEAQ. The CDR3 is 17 amino acids. Trimming at V came to 7 bases and at J to 5 bases, leaving 14 bases not matched to a gene. The CDR3 here is CASTLRGQGAFDTEAFF. CDR3 nucleotides: TGTGCCAGCACCCTAAGGGGACAGGGGGCTTTTGATACTGAAGCTTTCTTT.

The table lists this clone with many counts. The chain combines TRBV4-1 with TRBJ1-1; D may be TRBD1 (6 bases). Germline CDR1 MGHRA, CDR2 YSYEKL. The CDR3 has 15 residues. Trimming pared 4 bases from V and 2 bases from J, leaving 14 bases between. The CDR3 here is CASSPRWTANTEAFF. CDR3 DNA: TGCGCCAGCAGCCCCCGCTGGACAGCAAACACTGAAGCTTTCTTT.

The chain joins TRBV11-3 to TRBJ2-1; possible D gene TRBD2, 5 bases. CDR3 length: 12 amino acids. Germline V lookup: CDR1 SGHNT, CDR2 YENEEA. Trimming took off 3 bases at V and 8 bases at J, with 8 bases between the two ends. The CDR3 nucleotides are TGTGCCAGCAGCTTCTCCGGGGATGAGCAGTTCTTC. The encoded protein is CASSFSGDEQFF. Complete variable domain (other parts from reference TRBV11-3 and TRBJ2-1): EAGVVQSPRYKIIEKKQPVAFWCNPISGHNTLYWYLQNLGQGPELLIRYENEEAVDDSQLPKDRFSAERLKGVDSTLKIQPAELGDSAVYLCASSFSGDEQFFGPGTRLTVL.

The chain carries TRBV6-1 and TRBJ2-7; D is ambiguous. CDR1 and CDR2 (germline): MNHNS, SASEGT. This CDR3 has 14 residues. V was cut by 7 bases and J by 1 base, with 14 bases left in between. CDR3 sequence (DNA): TGTGCCAGCAATTCCGTGGGCACGTCCTACGAGCAGTACTTC. This codes for CASNSVGTSYEQYF.

This clone has at least ten counts. The chain links TRBV10-3 to TRBJ1-5; 8 bases line up with TRBD1. The V gene end was trimmed by 2 bases and the J gene end by 0 bases; junction bases not matched to a gene: 3. The CDR3 contains 16 residues. Per the germline V gene, CDR1 is ENHRY and CDR2 is SYGVKD. As DNA, the CDR3 is TGTGCCATCAGTGAGACAGGGGGGGATAGCAATCAGCCCCAGCATTTT. This encodes CAISETGGDSNQPQHF.

This chain uses TRBV9 with TRBJ1-1; possibly TRBD1 for D (6 bases). The CDR3 totals 18 residues. The V gene lost 0 bases and the J gene lost 0 bases, with 18 bases spanning the gap. Germline CDR1 reads SGDLS; CDR2 reads YYNGEE. The CDR3 sequence is CASSVGTAGTHMNTEAFF. The DNA of the CDR3 is TGTGCCAGCAGCGTAGGAACCGCGGGGACACACATGAACACTGAAGCTTTCTTT.

This clone is termed medium-sized. The chain joins TRBV4-1 to TRBJ1-2; D not resolved. CDR1 is MGHRA, CDR2 YSYEKL, per germline. This CDR3 contains 15 residues. Trimming cost V 0 bases and J 0 bases, with 8 bases left between them. CDR3 protein: CASSQESGTNYGYTF. Written as DNA, the CDR3 is TGCGCCAGCAGCCAAGAAAGCGGAACTAACTATGGCTACACCTTC.

This clone was observed a handful of times. The chain recombines TRBV6-5 with TRBJ2-7, with a weak D call TRBD1 (5 bases). The CDR3 has 13 amino acids. The V end lost 0 bases, the J end lost 5 bases, and 8 bases lay between the germline ends. Germline values: CDR1 MNHEY, CDR2 SVGAGI. The CDR3 DNA is TGTGCCAGCAGTTACTCCCCCAGGGACGAGCAGTACTTC. It is translated as CASSYSPRDEQYF.

The J gene is TRBJ2-5, the V gene TRBV7-8, with D tentatively TRBD1 (6 bases). V was cut by 0 bases and J by 7 bases, with 18 bases left in between. Germline lookup yields CDR1 SGHVS and CDR2 FQNEAQ. This CDR3 region has 16 residues. CDR3 DNA sequence: TGTGCCAGCAGCTTAGCCTATTCTGCAGGGGACGGGACCCAGTACTTC. Protein: CASSLAYSAGDGTQYF.

The sample holds many counts of this clone. The V and J genes are TRBV9 and TRBJ2-3; TRBD1 is a possible D gene (5 bases). The CDR3 contains 13 residues. Between the trimmed V and J ends, which lost 2 bases and 4 bases, there was a span of 8 bases. CDR1 is SGDLS and CDR2 is YYNGEE in the germline V gene. DNA of the CDR3: TGTGCCAGCAGCGTCGACAGTGCAGATACGCAGTATTTT. Its translation: CASSVDSADTQYF.

J is TRBJ2-1 and V is TRBV9, with a tentative D call TRBD2 (6 bases). Germline CDR1 reads SGDLS; CDR2 reads YYNGEE. The CDR3 spans 15 residues. The germline V and J ends were trimmed by 2 bases and 9 bases, with 18 bases remaining between them. CDR3 protein: CASSVAEGLVGEQFF. CDR3 nucleotides: TGTGCCAGCAGCGTTGCGGAGGGCCTAGTAGGTGAGCAGTTCTTC.

This chain connects TRBV4-2 to TRBJ1-6; tentative D call: TRBD1 (5 bases). There are 17 residues in the CDR3. Germline V gene data show CDR1 as LGHNA and CDR2 as YNFKEQ. Trimming cost V 6 bases and J 2 bases, with 17 bases left between them. The CDR3 DNA reads TGTGCCAGCAGTCTGGGAGGGGATCGGCCCTATAATTCACCCCTCCACTTT. Residues: CASSLGGDRPYNSPLHF.

Relative to its sample, this clone is medium-sized. The gene calls are TRBV6-1 and TRBJ1-6; TRBD1 matches at 7 bases. Looked up from germline, CDR1 is MNHNS and CDR2 is SASEGT. With 6 bases clipped from V and 7 bases from J, the junction kept 9 bases outside the gene matches. The length of the CDR3 is 15 residues. The CDR3 DNA is TGTGCCAGCAGGTCCGGGACAGCGTTCAATTCACCCCTCCACTTT. Translated: CASRSGTAFNSPLHF.

As regards this clone: The junction departs from the called germline gene at one end, perhaps through a read error. The chain joins TRBV6-1 to TRBJ1-3; possible D gene TRBD1, 5 bases. Germline V gives CDR1 MNHNS, CDR2 SASEGT. The CDR3 totals 11 residues. The CDR3 here is CAGAGGNTIYF. The CDR3 bases are TGCGCCGGGGCAGGGGGAAACACCATATATTTT.

The gene calls are TRBV6-5 and TRBJ2-1; no firm D call. Trimming left V 4 bases short and J 10 bases short, with 11 bases between. The CDR3 has 12 amino acids. Germline lookup yields CDR1 MNHEY and CDR2 SVGAGI. The CDR3 protein is CASSSISEEQFF. The CDR3 nucleotides are TGTGCCAGCAGTTCCATCTCCGAGGAGCAGTTCTTC.

In its sample, this clone was seen a few times. V is TRBV19 and J is TRBJ1-5; TRBD1 is a possible D gene (5 bases). CDR1 LNHDA and CDR2 SQIVND come from the germline V gene (reference sequence). Trimming removed 1 base at V and 7 bases at J, with 14 bases between. The CDR3 loop spans 15 amino acids. Written as DNA, the CDR3 is TGTGCCAGTAGTATAGCGGGGGTCGGTGTACAGCCCCAGCATTTT. It translates to CASSIAGVGVQPQHF.